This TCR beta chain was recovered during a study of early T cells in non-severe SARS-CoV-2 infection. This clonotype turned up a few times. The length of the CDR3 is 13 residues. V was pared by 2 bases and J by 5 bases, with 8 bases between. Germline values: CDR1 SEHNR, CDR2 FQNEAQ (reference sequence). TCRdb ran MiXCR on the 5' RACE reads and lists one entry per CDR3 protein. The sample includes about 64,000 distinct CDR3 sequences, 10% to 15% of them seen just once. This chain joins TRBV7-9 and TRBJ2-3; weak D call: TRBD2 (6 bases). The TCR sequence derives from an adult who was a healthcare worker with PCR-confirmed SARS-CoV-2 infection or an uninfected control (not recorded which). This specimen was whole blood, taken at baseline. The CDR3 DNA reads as TGTGCCAGCAGCTTAAAAGCGGGAGATACGCAGTATTTT. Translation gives CASSLKAGDTQYF.